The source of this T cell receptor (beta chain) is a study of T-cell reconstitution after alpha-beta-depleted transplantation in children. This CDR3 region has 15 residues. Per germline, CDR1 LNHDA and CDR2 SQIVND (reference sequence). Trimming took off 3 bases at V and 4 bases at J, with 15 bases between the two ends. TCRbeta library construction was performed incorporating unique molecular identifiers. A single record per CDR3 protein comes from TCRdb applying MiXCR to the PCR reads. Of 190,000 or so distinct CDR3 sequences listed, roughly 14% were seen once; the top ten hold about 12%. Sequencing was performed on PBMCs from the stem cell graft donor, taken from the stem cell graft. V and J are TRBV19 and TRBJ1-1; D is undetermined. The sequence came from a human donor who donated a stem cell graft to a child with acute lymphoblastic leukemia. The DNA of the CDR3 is TGTGCCAGTAGTATCGTCGAGGTTTCGGGCACTGAAGCTTTCTTT. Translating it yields CASSIVEVSGTEAFF.